This T cell receptor beta chain derives from a study of blood T cell repertoires in COVID-19. Study details: Samples came from the United States, Italy and Spain, spanning acute and convalescent COVID-19. The cDNA or gDNA used as material had been derived from T cells, B-cell-depleted T cells, or PBMCs.

With V trimmed by 0 bases and J by 0 bases, 4 bases remained unmatched. The CDR3 totals 17 residues. Germline CDR1 reads LNHDA; CDR2 reads SQIVND (reference sequence). Original processing notes: Reference gene primer amplification yielded estimated nucleated cell counts. Measured with immunoSEQ multiplex PCR; TCRdb has only the in-frame clones, and not every one. V, J and clone size reflect that table, while D and trimming were determined from the DNA. The sample shows about 250,000 clones, roughly four fifths of them seen only once. Material: peripheral blood. V gene TRBV19 combines with J gene TRBJ2-4; 8 positions agree with TRBD1. This sequence originates from a woman aged 70-85 years with acute or convalescent COVID-19. The DNA of the CDR3 is TGTGCCAGTAGTATAGAAGACAGGGGTAGAGCCAAAAACATTCAGTACTTC. As protein: CASSIEDRGRAKNIQYF.